Following are 10 T cell receptor beta chains from one sample sequenced in a study of naive and memory T cell subsets. Four PCR rounds used nested alpha and beta constant region primers plus the SP2 primer. TCRdb redid the calling of the 5' RACE reads with MiXCR, one entry per CDR3 protein. The profile covers 55,000 to 65,000 distinct CDR3 sequences, with around 8% appearing a single time and roughly a fifth taken by the ten largest. An oligonucleotide containing a UMI was ligated to the 3' end of TCR cDNA. The receptors shown here come from a female donor in good health.

This clonotype has more than one count but fewer than ten. The V gene is TRBV24-1, the J gene TRBJ1-5; D unresolved. V dropped 5 bases and J dropped 1 base, with 8 bases sitting between them. This CDR3 is 14 amino acids long. Germline V gives CDR1 KGHDR, CDR2 SFDVKD. The CDR3 sequence: CATSGGMSNQPQHF. The CDR3 nucleotides are TGTGCCACCAGTGGAGGGATGAGCAATCAGCCCCAGCATTTT.

This clonotype was observed a handful of times. The chain combines TRBV11-3 with TRBJ2-1; 9 nucleotides line up with TRBD1. CDR1 and CDR2 from the germline V gene are SGHNT and YENEEA. The V gene end was trimmed by 4 bases and the J gene end by 9 bases; junction bases not matched to a gene: 7. The CDR3 length is 14 residues. The CDR3 region is CASSSPGTGFEQFF. The CDR3 DNA follows: TGTGCCAGCAGCTCTCCCGGGACAGGGTTTGAGCAGTTCTTC.

This clonotype has a count of ten or more. The chain uses TRBV29-1 and TRBJ2-1; D unclear. The CDR3 loop spans 16 amino acids. The ends were cut back, 6 bases at V and 1 base at J, with 19 bases in the middle. CDR1 SQVTM and CDR2 ANQGSEA come from the germline V gene. CDR3 DNA: TGCAGCGTCCCAACCCTTTTTTCCGTTTCCTACAATGAGCAGTTCTTC. Translating it yields CSVPTLFSVSYNEQFF.

The V and J genes are TRBV30 and TRBJ2-6; tentatively, D is TRBD1 (5 bases). Trimming cost V 2 bases and J 0 bases, with 11 bases left between them. The V gene's germline CDR1 is GTSNPN and CDR2 SVGIG (reference sequence). This CDR3 contains 16 residues. The CDR3 sequence: CAWSFRQSSGANVLTF. The CDR3 coding sequence is TGTGCCTGGAGTTTCCGACAGAGCTCTGGGGCCAACGTCCTGACTTTC.

This clonotype was seen only a few times. The chain recombines TRBV29-1 with TRBJ2-3; D uncertain. The CDR3 length is 15 residues. Germline-derived CDR1 and CDR2 are SQVTM and ANQGSEA. V was clipped by 4 bases and J by 2 bases, with 16 bases between them. The CDR3 sequence: CSVGKGPGDTDTQYF. In nucleotides, the CDR3 is TGCAGCGTTGGTAAGGGCCCTGGAGACACAGATACGCAGTATTTT.

Only one count was recorded for this clonotype. This chain uses TRBV11-1 with TRBJ2-5; D is unresolved. Germline CDR1 reads SGHAT; CDR2 reads FQDESV (reference sequence). The V and J ends lost 5 bases and 2 bases respectively, with 12 bases between them. This CDR3 has 14 amino acids. Written as DNA, the CDR3 is TGTGCCAGCAGCAGGAGCAGGAGTCAAGAGACCCAGTACTTC. This sequence encodes CASSRSRSQETQYF.

This rearrangement joins TRBV6-5 to TRBJ1-6, with no clear D. Trimming left V 0 bases short and J 4 bases short, with 7 bases between. Germline V gene lookup returns CDR1 MNHEY and CDR2 SVGAGI. This CDR3 is built from 15 residues. CDR3 sequence reads: CASSYSNSYNSPLHF. CDR3 nucleotides: TGTGCCAGCAGTTACTCGAACAGTTATAATTCACCCCTCCACTTT.

This clonotype occurred many times. This chain links TRBV5-1 with TRBJ2-5, with D perhaps matching TRBD1 (6 bases). Trimming stripped 2 bases from V and 5 bases from J, with 10 bases between. CDR1 is SGHRS and CDR2 is YFSETQ in the germline V gene. The CDR3 contains 13 residues. In DNA, the CDR3 is TGCGCCAGCAGCTTTCGGCAGGGGGAGACCCAGTACTTC. Its protein is CASSFRQGETQYF. The variable domain in full, with the rest retrieved from reference TRBV5-1 and TRBJ2-5, is KAGVTQTPRYLIKTRGQQVTLSCSPISGHRSVSWYQQTPGQGLQFLFEYFSETQRNKGNFPGRFSGRQFSNSRSEMNVSTLELGDSALYLCASSFRQGETQYFGPGTRLLVL.

This chain joins TRBV19 and TRBJ2-1; D is unresolved. CDR1 and CDR2 from the germline V gene are LNHDA and SQIVND (reference sequence). The CDR3 length is 12 residues. V lost 3 bases and J 6 bases, leaving 6 bases between the germline ends. The CDR3 is CASSIGVNEQFF. CDR3 in DNA: TGTGCCAGTAGTATTGGGGTCAATGAGCAGTTCTTC.

The chain has TRBV11-2 and TRBJ2-3; D tentatively reads TRBD1 or TRBD2 (5 bases each). V lost 4 bases, J lost 2 bases, and 19 bases lay in between. This CDR3 spans 17 amino acids. The V gene's germline CDR1 is SGHAT and CDR2 FQNNGV. This chain's CDR3 is CASSSSTGTEYTDTQYF. In DNA, the CDR3 is TGTGCCAGCAGCTCTTCTACCGGGACGGAATACACAGATACGCAGTATTTT. The complete variable domain, with remaining parts taken from reference TRBV11-2 and TRBJ2-3, reads EAGVAQSPRYKIIEKRQSVAFWCNPISGHATLYWYQQILGQGPKLLIQFQNNGVVDDSQLPKDRFSAERLKGVDSTLKIQPAKLEDSAVYLCASSSSTGTEYTDTQYFGPGTRLTVL.